This T cell receptor (beta chain) derives from a study of cytomegalovirus exposure and HLA in healthy donors. Study results and caveats: High sensitivity and specificity were reportedly achieved when the classifier diagnosed cytomegalovirus status. A link between a missense DCLRE1C variant and TCR beta V- and J-gene trimming emerged from a later analysis.

PCR used 60 Vbeta primers and 13 Jbeta primers. Clones were sequenced by immunoSEQ multiplex PCR, and TCRdb holds only the in-frame ones, with some missing. The sample contains about 140,000 clones, around four fifths of which appear only once. In the case of this clone: Antigen: not known. Mismatch with germline at one junction end may stem from a read error.

The CDR3 contains 17 residues. Germline V gene sequence: CDR1 SSHAT, CDR2 FNYEAQ (reference sequence). The TCR comes from a man aged 35 to 55 in good health and CMV-seronegative. The rearrangement uses TRBV7-7 and TRBJ2-7; 11 positions match TRBD1. Sample: PBMCs. CDR3 sequence reads: CASSLGGPGQGAYEQYF. In DNA form, the CDR3 reads TGTGCTAGCAGCTTAGGGGGACCGGGACAGGGGGCCTACGAGCAGTACTTC.